The T cell receptor (beta chain) under discussion was sequenced for a study of PD-1 blockade in classical Hodgkin lymphoma. Study background: Patients were infused with nivolumab 3 mg/kg every 2 weeks. Study-level findings and limits: Underlying causes for the observed repertoire differences were not defined, possibly disease activity or prior therapy. TCR diversity rose significantly by C4D1 in CD4+ but not CD8+ cells.

With respect to this clone: Its target is not known.

Per the germline V gene, CDR1 is SQVTM and CDR2 is ANQGSEA. Trimming cost V 1 base and J 1 base, with 9 bases left between them. There are 14 residues in the CDR3. This table comes from immunoSEQ multiplex PCR, and its TCRdb copy is limited to in-frame clones, with some not included. This sample has approximately 9,300 clones, with 74% found just once. Each patient's relapse followed autologous stem cell transplantation, and brentuximab vedotin exposure varied. From thawed PBMCs, CD4+ T cells were purified using magnetic negative selection. The chain joins TRBV29-1 to TRBJ2-3; D is undetermined. The sequencing here drew on CD4+ T cells from blood, taken at baseline. This TCR came from a human donor with classical Hodgkin lymphoma. CDR3 bases: TGCAGCGTTGAAGGGCATCTCGGCACAGATACGCAGTATTTT. This codes for CSVEGHLGTDTQYF.